What follows describes a single T cell receptor beta chain. The CDR3 runs to 14 residues. Germline CDR1 is PRHDT and CDR2 is FYEKMQ (reference sequence). Trimming took 8 bases from V and 3 from J; bases not matched to a gene: 10. These data originate in a study of blood T cell repertoires in COVID-19. Background on the study: Samples came from the United States, Italy and Spain, spanning acute and convalescent COVID-19. PBMCs, B-cell-depleted T cells, or T cells were the source of the cDNA or gDNA that made up the material.

How the authors handled the data: The assay estimated nucleated cells by amplifying reference gene primers. The protocol was immunoSEQ multiplex PCR, while the TCRdb copy is restricted to in-frame clones and leaves out a portion. For V, J and clone size, that table is used; D and trimming come from the DNA. The sample shows approximately 140,000 clones, approximately 80% of them seen only once. Sequences were obtained from peripheral blood. The chain has TRBV13 and TRBJ2-7, with TRBD1 matching over 7 bases. This sequence originates from a woman of 80 years or more in a cohort sampled during active or convalescent COVID-19. This CDR3 reads CASSTDRLDYEQYF. CDR3 coding DNA: TGTGCCAGCTCCACGGACAGGCTTGACTACGAGCAGTACTTC.